This entry lists 26 T cell receptor beta chains sequenced from one sample in a study of cytomegalovirus exposure and HLA in healthy donors. The PCR ran on 60 Vbeta and 13 Jbeta primers. Produced via immunoSEQ multiplex PCR; TCRdb's table is partial and in-frame only. Of 75,000 to 90,000 clones in the sample, roughly a tenth were seen once. Sequencing was carried out using PBMCs. The receptor source for this set is a man in his sixties in good health and CMV-seropositive.

This clone was found a few times. The gene calls are TRBV7-9 and TRBJ1-4; no definite D call. In germline, CDR1 is SEHNR, CDR2 FQNEAQ (reference sequence). The CDR3 extends over 15 amino acids. Trimming took off 10 bases at V and 0 bases at J, with 15 bases between the two ends. CDR3 residues: CATTTDLATNEKLFF. The CDR3 DNA reads as TGTGCCACAACAACAGACCTTGCAACTAATGAAAAACTGTTTTTT.

CDR3 sequence reads: CASSPTGTGGSEQYF. As DNA, the CDR3 is TGTGCCAGCAGCCCCACCGGGACAGGGGGGAGCGAGCAGTACTTC. V usage is TRBV7-9 and J usage is TRBJ2-7; 11 bases match TRBD1. V was pared by 5 bases and J by 6 bases, with 9 bases of the junction left unmatched. CDR1 is SEHNR and CDR2 is FQNEAQ in the germline V gene (reference sequence). The CDR3 runs 15 residues.

The chain links TRBV12-5 to TRBJ2-1, with 8 positions matching TRBD2. Trimming at V came to 8 bases and at J to 6 bases, leaving 6 bases not matched to a gene. Germline CDR1 reads LGHNT; CDR2 reads FRNRAP. The CDR3 runs 13 residues. CDR3 sequence: CASSLAEFNEQFF. Here the CDR3 DNA reads TGTGCTAGTTCACTAGCGGAATTCAATGAGCAGTTCTTC.

This clone was counted a few times. This chain links TRBV5-1 with TRBJ1-5; 8 positions match TRBD1. V lost 4 bases, J lost 5 bases, and 5 bases stayed unmatched. CDR1 is SGHRS and CDR2 is YFSETQ in the germline V gene. This CDR3 has 14 residues. Written as DNA, the CDR3 is TGCGCCAGCAGCCCGGACAGGGCGGATCAGCCCCAGCATTTT. Amino acid sequence: CASSPDRADQPQHF.

V and J are TRBV29-1 and TRBJ2-4; the D gene is possibly TRBD2 (5 bases). The germline V gene encodes CDR1 SQVTM and CDR2 ANQGSEA. The length of the CDR3 is 12 residues. Trimming cost V 8 bases and J 8 bases, with 16 bases left between them. The CDR3 spells CSSRDPLDIQYF. The CDR3 DNA reads TGCAGCTCACGGGATCCTTTGGACATTCAGTACTTC.

Only a few counts were recorded for this clone. The CDR3, as DNA: TGTGCCAGCAGCTTTAGGCGTTCTGGGCCGTACGAGCAGTACTTC. This translates into CASSFRRSGPYEQYF. The chain has TRBV7-8 and TRBJ2-7; no definite D call. The CDR3 loop spans 15 amino acids. Between the trimmed V and J ends, which lost 3 bases and 4 bases, there was a span of 16 bases. In germline, CDR1 is SGHVS, CDR2 FQNEAQ.

A few counts support this clone. The rearrangement links TRBV14 to TRBJ2-7; D is possibly TRBD2 (6 bases). This CDR3 spans 15 amino acids. Germline CDR1 and CDR2: SGHDN and FVKESK. Trimming shortened V by 6 bases and J by 5 bases, and 20 bases separated the two germline ends. This CDR3 reads CASSPSLAIKDEQYF. CDR3 DNA sequence: TGTGCCAGCAGTCCATCCCTAGCGATCAAGGACGAGCAGTACTTC.

This sequence joins TRBV27 and TRBJ2-7; TRBD2 is a possible D gene (5 bases). V lost 6 bases, J lost 0 bases, and 15 bases lay in between. Germline lookup yields CDR1 MNHEY and CDR2 SMNVEV (reference sequence). This CDR3 comprises 15 residues. CDR3 sequence reads: CASSPTRALSYEQYF. The CDR3 DNA reads TGTGCCAGCAGCCCGACGAGGGCCCTCTCCTACGAGCAGTACTTC.

Comment on this clone: The junction departs from the called germline gene at one end, perhaps through a read error. The gene calls are TRBV30 and TRBJ1-5; D gene uncertain. The CDR3 is made up of 13 amino acids. Germline CDR1 GTSNPN, CDR2 SVGIG (reference sequence). The CDR3 here is CAWSRERSQPQNF. The DNA of the CDR3 is TGTGCCTGGAGTCGGGAAAGAAGTCAGCCCCAGAATTTT.

The rearrangement joins TRBV2 to TRBJ2-7; 7 nucleotides match TRBD2. The CDR3 spans 14 residues. Trimming took 3 bases from V and 6 from J; bases not matched to a gene: 8. From germline, CDR1 is SNHLY and CDR2 FYNNEI. Written as DNA, the CDR3 is TGTGCCAGCAGTGATGTGGGGGGGTCGGGCGAGCAGTACGTC. Translating gives CASSDVGGSGEQYV.

The genes are TRBV7-2 and TRBJ2-3, with D perhaps TRBD2 (6 bases). V lost 2 bases, J lost 6 bases, and 9 bases lay in between. CDR1 is SGHTA, CDR2 FQGNSA, per germline. CDR3 size: 13 residues. This chain's CDR3 is CASSLRRGDTQYF. The CDR3 DNA reads as TGTGCCAGCAGCTTACGGCGGGGCGATACGCAGTATTTT.

Details on this clone: At one boundary the junction diverges from the germline segment, which might be a read error. The chain joins TRBV7-9 to TRBJ1-1; D not certain. Germline CDR1 and CDR2: SEHNR and FQNEAQ (reference sequence). The CDR3 covers 11 residues. The CDR3 loop is CASSLDNIAFF. CDR3 DNA sequence: TGTGCCAGCAGCTTGGATAACATAGCTTTTTTT.

The chain uses TRBV11-2 and TRBJ1-4, with a possible D match to TRBD1 (5 bases). Per the germline V gene, CDR1 is SGHAT and CDR2 is FQNNGV. The CDR3 runs 14 residues. V dropped 0 bases and J dropped 8 bases, with 10 bases sitting between them. The DNA for the CDR3 is TGTGCCAGCAGCTTAGATCCACAGGAGGAAAAACTGTTTTTT. The encoded protein is CASSLDPQEEKLFF.

The rearrangement joins TRBV5-1 to TRBJ1-1; 7 bases agree with TRBD1. Per the germline V gene, CDR1 is SGHRS and CDR2 is YFSETQ. The J segment lost 6 bases and the V segment lost 2 bases, leaving 7 bases of the junction unmatched. The CDR3 spans 14 residues. Here the CDR3 reads CASSLRQGVAEAFF. The CDR3 DNA reads TGCGCCAGCAGCTTACGGCAGGGGGTCGCTGAAGCTTTCTTT.

This clone was counted only a few times. The rearrangement uses TRBV5-1 and TRBJ2-5, with a weak D call TRBD1 (6 bases). Trimming left V 3 bases short and J 5 bases short, with 17 bases between. Germline CDR1 is SGHRS and CDR2 is YFSETQ. The CDR3 has 15 residues. The CDR3 is CASSSPGLTGETQYF. As DNA, the CDR3 is TGCGCCAGCAGCTCGCCGGGTCTTACAGGGGAGACCCAGTACTTC.

The chain joins TRBV6-6 to TRBJ1-4; D is possibly TRBD1 (6 bases). Germline assignment: CDR1 MNHNY and CDR2 SVGAGI (reference sequence). The CDR3 covers 15 residues. The ends were cut back, 2 bases at V and 7 bases at J, with 14 bases in the middle. The CDR3 bases are TGTGCCAGCAGTTACACAGGGTCTGATAGTGAAAAACTGTTTTTT. Encoded protein: CASSYTGSDSEKLFF.

The chain uses TRBV11-2 and TRBJ2-1; TRBD2 matches 8 bases. V trimming: 8 bases; J trimming: 6 bases; junction bases outside the gene matches: 6. CDR1 SGHAT and CDR2 FQNNGV come from the germline V gene. The CDR3 length is 13 residues. As DNA, the CDR3 is TGTGCCAGCGGAGCGGGGGTGCTCAATGAGCAGTTCTTC. Protein product: CASGAGVLNEQFF.

The J gene is TRBJ2-3, the V gene TRBV7-9, with D unresolved. V gave up 5 bases and J gave up 4 bases, with 4 bases separating them. The CDR3 has 11 residues. Germline loops: CDR1 SEHNR, CDR2 FQNEAQ (reference sequence). CDR3 nucleotides: TGTGCCAGCAGCGGGCCAGATACGCAGTATTTT. This gives the protein CASSGPDTQYF.

V and J are TRBV7-9 and TRBJ2-1, with 12 bases that match TRBD2. Germline V gene data show CDR1 as SEHNR and CDR2 as FQNEAQ (reference sequence). This CDR3 has 16 amino acids. V shed 2 bases and J 6 bases; nucleotides not matched to a gene: 5. The CDR3 protein is CASSLRLAGVRNEQFF. The CDR3 coding sequence is TGTGCCAGCAGCTTAAGACTAGCGGGAGTACGCAATGAGCAGTTCTTC.

CDR3 amino acids: CASSAQGSSGLSSYEQYF. The CDR3 region has the DNA TGTGCCAGCAGCGCACAGGGCAGTAGCGGGCTTAGCTCCTACGAGCAGTACTTC. The rearrangement uses TRBV9 and TRBJ2-7, with D perhaps matching TRBD2 (7 bases). Per the germline V gene, CDR1 is SGDLS and CDR2 is YYNGEE. The CDR3 is 18 residues long. V was trimmed by 3 bases and J by 0 bases, leaving 22 bases between them. The whole variable domain, filled in from reference TRBV9 and TRBJ2-7, reads DSGVTQTPKHLITATGQRVTLRCSPRSGDLSVYWYQQSLDQGLQFLIQYYNGEERAKGNILERFSAQQFPDLHSELNLSSLELGDSALYFCASSAQGSSGLSSYEQYFGPGTRLTVT.

The gene calls are TRBV6-5 and TRBJ1-5; D gene unclear. The CDR3 sequence is 14 residues long. Germline V gives CDR1 MNHEY, CDR2 SVGAGI. V was trimmed by 8 bases and J by 0 bases, leaving 11 bases between them. The CDR3 loop is CASGSLVSNQPQHF. As DNA, the CDR3 is TGTGCCAGCGGTAGTTTAGTTAGCAATCAGCCCCAGCATTTT.

The rearrangement links TRBV2 to TRBJ1-2, with D possibly matching TRBD1 (6 bases). The CDR3 extends over 13 amino acids. The V end was cut by 6 bases, the J end by 2 bases, with 10 bases between. Per germline, CDR1 SNHLY and CDR2 FYNNEI. The CDR3 loop reads CASSAGTNYGYTF. CDR3 bases: TGTGCCAGCAGCGCCGGGACAAACTATGGCTACACCTTC. Using reference TRBV2 and TRBJ1-2 for the parts outside the CDR3, the full variable domain is EPEVTQTPSHQVTQMGQEVILRCVPISNHLYFYWYRQILGQKVEFLVSFYNNEISEKSEIFDDQFSVERPDGSNFTLKIRSTKLEDSAMYFCASSAGTNYGYTFGSGTRLTVV.

The rearrangement uses TRBV15 and TRBJ2-5; TRBD2 aligns across 11 bases. V was clipped by 5 bases and J by 5 bases; unmatched bases: 10. Germline V lookup: CDR1 LNHNV, CDR2 YYDKDF (reference sequence). This CDR3 is 16 amino acids long. The CDR3: CATSLSGGAGGETQYF. In DNA, the CDR3 is TGTGCCACCAGCCTTAGCGGGGGGGCAGGGGGGGAGACCCAGTACTTC.

This clone has only a few counts. The V call is TRBV5-1, the J call TRBJ1-2; TRBD1 aligns across 10 bases. This CDR3 region has 15 residues. With V trimmed by 2 bases and J by 6 bases, 7 bases remained unmatched. Per the germline V gene, CDR1 is SGHRS and CDR2 is YFSETQ. The CDR3 region has the DNA TGCGCCAGCAGCTTAGACAGGGGGCATCTAGATGGCTACACCTTC. Protein sequence: CASSLDRGHLDGYTF.

This clone was observed a handful of times. V and J are TRBV5-1 and TRBJ1-1; possibly TRBD1 for D (6 bases). CDR1 and CDR2 (germline): SGHRS, YFSETQ. The CDR3 is 14 residues long. V was shortened by 4 bases and J by 4 bases, with 14 bases between the two germline ends. The DNA for the CDR3 is TGCGCCAGCAGCAGGTCCTCAGGGGCCACTGAAGCTTTCTTT. The encoded protein is CASSRSSGATEAFF.

At least ten counts were recorded for this clone. This chain joins TRBV28 and TRBJ1-4; no reliable D call. With 3 bases removed from V and 0 bases from J, the gap between germline ends came to 2 bases. The CDR3 has 13 amino acids. Germline CDR1 and CDR2: MDHEN and SYDVKM. In DNA, the CDR3 is TGTGCCAGCAGTTTCGCAACTAATGAAAAACTGTTTTTT. It codes for CASSFATNEKLFF.